Following are 15 T cell receptor beta chains from one sample sequenced in a study of blood T cell repertoires in COVID-19. Only in-frame clones appear in the TCRdb table, and some are missing; sequencing was by immunoSEQ multiplex PCR. The sample holds over 400,000 clones, approximately 86% seen once. The specimen sequenced was PBMCs or T cells enriched from blood (not recorded which). The receptors were gathered from a woman in her fifties or sixties who had recovered from COVID-19.

The CDR3, as DNA: TGTGCCAGCAGCCAATTGGACAGGGTTTACAATGAGCAGTTCTTC. Residues: CASSQLDRVYNEQFF. The J gene is TRBJ2-1, the V gene TRBV5-5; 8 bases fit TRBD1. V was pared by 4 bases and J by 4 bases, with 7 bases of the junction left unmatched. From germline, CDR1 is SGHKS and CDR2 YYEKEE (reference sequence). The CDR3 consists of 15 residues.

In this sample, this clone turned up once. The chain has TRBV5-1 and TRBJ2-2; a possible D gene is TRBD1 (6 bases). In germline, CDR1 is SGHRS, CDR2 YFSETQ. Deletions cut 4 bases from V and 4 bases from J, with 11 bases between. The CDR3 totals 14 residues. The DNA of the CDR3 is TGCGCCAGCAGCGAACAGGGCCCCACCGGGGAGCTGTTTTTT. Protein product: CASSEQGPTGELFF.

The chain is built from TRBV5-1 and TRBJ1-4; 9 bases are a match to TRBD1. CDR1 and CDR2 from the germline V gene are SGHRS and YFSETQ. This CDR3 region has 18 residues. Germline trimming cut 4 bases from V and 0 bases from J; bases unmatched to any gene: 10. The CDR3 coding sequence is TGCGCCAGCAGCCGGGGACAGGGAATAGGGACAACTAATGAAAAACTGTTTTTT. This encodes CASSRGQGIGTTNEKLFF.

This clone was recorded only once. The rearrangement joins TRBV4-1 to TRBJ1-4; D is unresolved. Germline values: CDR1 MGHRA, CDR2 YSYEKL. The CDR3 loop spans 15 amino acids. V was shortened by 4 bases and J by 8 bases, with 17 bases between the two germline ends. CDR3 region: CASSRRGGFEEKLFF. CDR3 nucleotides: TGCGCCAGCAGCCGAAGAGGAGGGTTTGAGGAAAAACTGTTTTTT.

This clone was seen a single time. The chain is built from TRBV2 and TRBJ1-2; no reliable D call. The CDR3 runs to 9 residues. V was clipped by 8 bases and J by 6 bases, with 4 bases between them. Germline V CDR1 and CDR2: SNHLY, FYNNEI. CDR3 nucleotides: TGTGCCAGCTCGGATGGCTACACCTTC. This gives the protein CASSDGYTF.

This chain uses TRBV11-2 with TRBJ2-3; unclear D gene. V shed 3 bases and J shed 5 bases, with 9 bases lying between them. The CDR3 totals 13 residues. CDR1 is SGHAT, CDR2 FQNNGV, per germline. The CDR3 region is CASSFEPGDTQYF. The CDR3 DNA follows: TGTGCCAGCAGCTTCGAGCCGGGAGATACGCAGTATTTT.

The DNA of the CDR3 is TGCGCCAGCAGCGTAACCCCCGGGGGAAGCTCCTACGAGCAGTACTTC. Its protein is CASSVTPGGSSYEQYF. J is TRBJ2-7 and V is TRBV5-1; a weak D match, TRBD2 (6 bases). The V end lost 4 bases, the J end lost 0 bases, and 17 bases lay between the germline ends. There are 16 residues in the CDR3. CDR1 SGHRS and CDR2 YFSETQ come from the germline V gene.

V usage is TRBV6-1 and J usage is TRBJ2-1, with a tentative D call TRBD2 (5 bases). CDR3 length: 16 residues. Germline loops: CDR1 MNHNS, CDR2 SASEGT. V was clipped by 4 bases and J by 8 bases, with 21 bases between them. CDR3 sequence reads: CASSGELVYNAYEQFF. The CDR3, as DNA: TGTGCCAGCAGTGGGGAGTTGGTATACAATGCATATGAGCAGTTCTTC.

V is TRBV12-5 and J is TRBJ1-5; D remains ambiguous. Germline V CDR1 and CDR2: LGHNT, FRNRAP. V gave up 0 bases and J gave up 9 bases, with 9 bases separating them. The CDR3 runs to 13 residues. CDR3 coding DNA: TGTGCTAGTGGTTTGGTACTCCGAGGGCCCCAGCATTTT. Its protein is CASGLVLRGPQHF.

The chain carries TRBV28 and TRBJ1-1; D is unresolved. The CDR3 contains 15 residues. Germline V gives CDR1 MDHEN, CDR2 SYDVKM. V gave up 5 bases and J gave up 0 bases, with 13 bases separating them. The DNA for the CDR3 is TGTGCCAGCAGTGGCGGATGGCCTATGAACACTGAAGCTTTCTTT. Its translation: CASSGGWPMNTEAFF.

This clone was observed a single time. V and J are TRBV4-2 and TRBJ2-5; 16 nucleotides line up with TRBD2. Per the germline V gene, CDR1 is LGHNA and CDR2 is YNFKEQ. This CDR3 region has 17 residues. Trimming at V came to 4 bases and at J to 5 bases, leaving 7 bases not matched to a gene. DNA of the CDR3: TGTGCCAGCAGCCGGGGACTAGCGGGGGGGCAGGTGGAGACCCAGTACTTC. Encoded protein: CASSRGLAGGQVETQYF.

This clone turned up a few times. The same CDR3 arises from other DNA sequences in this sample as well. The chain is built from TRBV5-1 and TRBJ1-2, with TRBD1 identical over 7 bases. The junction had 2 bases not matched to a gene; V was cut back by 0 bases and J by 0 bases. CDR1 and CDR2 from the germline V gene are SGHRS and YFSETQ. There are 15 residues in the CDR3. CDR3 in amino acids: CASSLGGTANYGYTF. The CDR3 bases are TGCGCCAGCAGCTTGGGTGGGACAGCTAACTATGGCTACACCTTC.

The J gene is TRBJ2-7, the V gene TRBV7-8; D may be TRBD1 (7 bases). The V end was cut by 6 bases, the J end by 4 bases, with 19 bases between. This CDR3 has 15 residues. Germline V CDR1 and CDR2: SGHVS, FQNEAQ. The CDR3 loop reads CASSSRRGPRYEQYF. The CDR3 DNA reads TGTGCCAGCAGTAGTCGGAGGGGGCCAAGGTACGAGCAGTACTTC.

This chain joins TRBV5-4 and TRBJ2-5, with D hard to call. Trimming took off 0 bases at V and 0 bases at J, with 6 bases between the two ends. The CDR3 spans 14 residues. Germline values: CDR1 SGHNT, CDR2 YYREEE (reference sequence). Written as DNA, the CDR3 is TGTGCCAGCAGCTTGGACAGAAACCAAGAGACCCAGTACTTC. It is translated as CASSLDRNQETQYF.

The chain couples TRBV6-5 to TRBJ1-2; D might be TRBD1 (5 bases). The V and J ends lost 7 bases and 3 bases respectively, with 18 bases between them. Looked up from germline, CDR1 is MNHEY and CDR2 is SVGAGI. CDR3 length: 15 residues. CDR3 DNA sequence: TGTGCCAGCACGTACGACAGCCTCCTTGACTATGGCTACACCTTC. Its protein product is CASTYDSLLDYGYTF.